The 19 T cell receptor beta chains listed next were all sequenced from one sample in a study of T cell responses to AZD1222 COVID-19 vaccine. The repertoire was sequenced with immunoSEQ multiplex PCR; TCRdb's copy has only in-frame clones and lacks some. The table has 95,000 to 150,000 clones, about 90% seen once. Sequenced material: peripheral blood, taken on day 0 of AZD1222 vaccination. Source of these receptors: an adult in good health.

The chain has TRBV5-4 and TRBJ2-5; D is unclear. The CDR3 has 15 amino acids. Germline V CDR1 and CDR2: SGHNT, YYREEE (reference sequence). V shed 0 bases and J shed 1 base, with 10 bases lying between them. The CDR3 DNA sequence: TGTGCCAGCAGCTTGGGGAGTCCATCCCAAGAGACCCAGTACTTC. Its translation: CASSLGSPSQETQYF.

This chain links TRBV30 with TRBJ1-1; a weak D match, TRBD1 (6 bases). The V end was cut by 2 bases, the J end by 1 base, with 14 bases between. The CDR3 loop spans 15 amino acids. The germline V gene has CDR1 GTSNPN and CDR2 SVGIG (reference sequence). CDR3 region: CAWSTSGTPNTEAFF. CDR3 bases: TGTGCCTGGAGTACCTCCGGGACACCGAACACTGAAGCTTTCTTT.

The chain recombines TRBV5-4 with TRBJ2-1, with 8 bases lining up with TRBD2. Germline lookup yields CDR1 SGHNT and CDR2 YYREEE (reference sequence). The V gene end was trimmed by 3 bases and the J gene end by 4 bases; junction bases not matched to a gene: 6. This CDR3 is built from 15 residues. The CDR3 sequence is CASSSGSGVYNEQFF. The CDR3, as DNA: TGTGCCAGCAGCTCGGGTAGCGGGGTTTACAATGAGCAGTTCTTC. The full variable domain, completed using reference TRBV5-4 and TRBJ2-1, is ETGVTQSPTHLIKTRGQQVTLRCSSQSGHNTVSWYQQALGQGPQFIFQYYREEENGRGNFPPRFSGLQFPNYSSELNVNALELDDSALYLCASSSGSGVYNEQFFGPGTRLTVL.

V gene TRBV5-6 combines with J gene TRBJ1-5, with D possibly being TRBD1 (5 bases). Germline CDR1 is SGHDT and CDR2 is YYEEEE. The CDR3 extends over 17 amino acids. Trimming took off 0 bases at V and 0 bases at J, with 13 bases between the two ends. This chain's CDR3 is CASSLERRQNSNQPQHF. In DNA, the CDR3 is TGTGCCAGCAGCTTGGAGCGCCGACAGAATAGCAATCAGCCCCAGCATTTT.

The chain carries TRBV5-5 and TRBJ2-5; D remains unclear. CDR3 length: 14 residues. Trimming took off 0 bases at V and 0 bases at J, with 6 bases between the two ends. Germline CDR1 SGHKS, CDR2 YYEKEE (reference sequence). CDR3 bases: TGTGCCAGCAGCTTGGTGTCGTACCAAGAGACCCAGTACTTC. Encoded protein: CASSLVSYQETQYF. Together with reference TRBV5-5 and TRBJ2-5, the CDR3 gives the full variable domain: DAGVTQSPTHLIKTRGQQVTLRCSPISGHKSVSWYQQVLGQGPQFIFQYYEKEERGRGNFPDRFSARQFPNYSSELNVNALLLGDSALYLCASSLVSYQETQYFGPGTRLLVL.

The V call is TRBV12-3 or TRBV12-4, the J call TRBJ2-2; D gene unclear. CDR3 length: 12 residues. The V end was cut by 2 bases, the J end by 7 bases, with 5 bases between. CDR3 sequence (DNA): TGTGCCAGCAGTTTAATTGGCGGGGAGCTGTTTTTT. Protein product: CASSLIGGELFF.

In DNA, the CDR3 is TGTGCCAGCAGCCAATTGGAGGGAAACACCATATATTTT. It encodes CASSQLEGNTIYF. The J gene is TRBJ1-3, the V gene TRBV3-1 (or the pseudogene TRBV3-2); no definite D call. Trimming shortened V by 2 bases and J by 4 bases, and 6 bases separated the two germline ends. This CDR3 region has 13 residues. Germline lookup yields CDR1 LGHDT and CDR2 YNNKEL (reference sequence).

The CDR3 region is CASSLVSGSSYNEQFF. As DNA, the CDR3 is TGCGCCAGCAGCTTGGTTAGCGGGAGTTCCTACAATGAGCAGTTCTTC. The chain is built from TRBV5-1 and TRBJ2-1; TRBD2 agrees at 9 bases. Germline loops: CDR1 SGHRS, CDR2 YFSETQ. V lost 0 bases, J lost 1 base, and 2 bases stayed unmatched. This CDR3 is 16 amino acids long.

This chain connects TRBV19 to TRBJ1-1; maybe TRBD1 (5 bases). There are 13 residues in the CDR3. Trimming took 3 bases from V and 5 from J, leaving 10 bases between them. From germline, CDR1 is LNHDA and CDR2 SQIVND (reference sequence). CDR3 nucleotide sequence: TGTGCCAGTAGTATCCCAGGGAGGACTGAAGCTTTCTTT. Protein product: CASSIPGRTEAFF. The full variable domain, rest sourced from reference TRBV19 and TRBJ1-1, is DGGITQSPKYLFRKEGQNVTLSCEQNLNHDAMYWYRQDPGQGLRLIYYSQIVNDFQKGDIAEGYSVSREKKESFPLTVTSAQKNPTAFYLCASSIPGRTEAFFGQGTRLTVV.

This sequence joins TRBV10-3 and TRBJ1-1, with 9 positions matching TRBD1. The CDR3 consists of 13 residues. V gave up 7 bases and J gave up 8 bases; unmatched junction bases: 8. The germline gives CDR1 ENHRY, CDR2 SYGVKD. CDR3 sequence reads: CAITTDRGAEAFF. For the CDR3, the DNA is TGTGCCATCACCACAGACAGGGGGGCCGAAGCTTTCTTT.

The chain uses TRBV19 and TRBJ1-1, with TRBD1 matching over 8 bases. The V gene's germline CDR1 is LNHDA and CDR2 SQIVND (reference sequence). After removal of 5 bases from V and 1 base from J, the junction contained 6 bases not matched to a gene. This CDR3 has 15 amino acids. The CDR3 spells CASSLRTGTNTEAFF. DNA of the CDR3: TGTGCCAGTAGTTTGAGGACAGGGACGAACACTGAAGCTTTCTTT.

The chain carries TRBV20-1 and TRBJ1-3, with TRBD1 as a possible D gene (6 bases). The CDR3 has 16 residues. With 3 bases removed from V and 1 base from J, the gap between germline ends came to 16 bases. Per germline, CDR1 DFQATT and CDR2 SNEGSKA (reference sequence). This chain's CDR3 is CSASRSHTGSGNTIYF. CDR3 DNA: TGCAGTGCTAGTAGGTCCCACACAGGGTCTGGAAACACCATATATTTT.

V usage is TRBV18 and J usage is TRBJ1-1; perhaps TRBD1 as D (5 bases). V lost 5 bases and J 1 base, leaving 11 bases between the germline ends. CDR1 and CDR2 from the germline V gene are KGHSH and LQKENI. This CDR3 has 14 amino acids. The CDR3 is CASSSYTGNTEAFF. The CDR3 bases are TGTGCCAGCTCATCATATACAGGGAACACTGAAGCTTTCTTT.

The genes are TRBV6-5 and TRBJ2-5; D possibly uses TRBD1 or TRBD2 (5 bases each). The germline CDR1 and CDR2 sequences are MNHEY and SVGAGI. This CDR3 has 13 amino acids. Trimming removed 6 bases at V and 5 bases at J, with 13 bases between. CDR3 nucleotides: TGTGCCAGCAGAAGGGAATGGGGGGAGACCCAGTACTTC. Translation gives CASRREWGETQYF.

The CDR3 is CASSLSRATEAFF. In DNA, the CDR3 is TGCGCCAGCAGCTTGAGCAGGGCCACTGAAGCTTTCTTT. J is TRBJ1-1 and V is TRBV5-1, with D tentatively TRBD1 (5 bases). The length of the CDR3 is 13 residues. V was cut by 1 base and J by 4 bases, with 8 bases left in between. Germline CDR1 reads SGHRS; CDR2 reads YFSETQ. The full variable domain, rest sourced from reference TRBV5-1 and TRBJ1-1, is KAGVTQTPRYLIKTRGQQVTLSCSPISGHRSVSWYQQTPGQGLQFLFEYFSETQRNKGNFPGRFSGRQFSNSRSEMNVSTLELGDSALYLCASSLSRATEAFFGQGTRLTVV.

The chain couples TRBV12-3 or TRBV12-4 to TRBJ1-1; perhaps TRBD1 as D (6 bases). V was clipped by 7 bases and J by 9 bases, with 15 bases between them. CDR3 size: 12 residues. In nucleotides, the CDR3 is TGTGCCAGCACGAGGGGAGGACAGAAAGCTTTCTTT. Its translation is CASTRGGQKAFF.

The gene calls are TRBV3-1 (or the pseudogene TRBV3-2) and TRBJ1-2; no clear D gene. The CDR3 spans 11 residues. Trimming took off 1 base at V and 7 bases at J, with 4 bases between the two ends. Germline CDR1 LGHDT, CDR2 YNNKEL (reference sequence). The CDR3 DNA follows: TGTGCCAGCAGCCAAGTTGGTGGCTACACCTTC. As protein: CASSQVGGYTF.

The chain carries TRBV11-3 and TRBJ2-1; possible D gene TRBD2, 5 bases. V was pared by 1 base and J by 9 bases, with 16 bases between. Germline lookup yields CDR1 SGHNT and CDR2 YENEEA. The CDR3 contains 15 residues. The CDR3 is CASSLADSDSGEQFF. CDR3 DNA: TGTGCCAGCAGCTTAGCAGATTCGGACTCAGGTGAGCAGTTCTTC.

The V and J genes are TRBV27 and TRBJ2-3, with TRBD2 identical over 9 bases. The CDR3 sequence is 17 residues long. After removal of 2 bases from V and 4 bases from J, the junction contained 10 bases not matched to a gene. Germline V gene sequence: CDR1 MNHEY, CDR2 SMNVEV (reference sequence). The CDR3 loop reads CASSLTPGLASADTQYF. Here the CDR3 DNA reads TGTGCCAGCAGTTTAACGCCGGGACTAGCAAGCGCAGATACGCAGTATTTT.